This TCR beta chain stems from a study of blood T cell repertoires in COVID-19. Overall study: Both acute and convalescent COVID-19 samples were obtained from the United States, Italy and Spain. Nucleic acid was either cDNA or gDNA, and it came from T cells, B-cell-depleted T cells, or PBMCs.

The CDR3 loop spans 15 amino acids. The V end lost 3 bases, the J end lost 2 bases, and 13 bases lay between the germline ends. Germline V lookup: CDR1 ENHRY, CDR2 SYGVKD. In the original analysis: Estimation of nucleated cell counts was performed using reference gene primer amplification. Using immunoSEQ multiplex PCR, the repertoire was profiled, and TCRdb retains in-frame clones only, with some absent. V and J calls and clone size come straight from that table; D and trimming were deduced from the DNA. Of under 350,000 clones detected, 83% appear once; the ten largest clones hold about 4.5%. The TCR comes from a man aged 55 to 69 who had recovered from COVID-19. The sample taken for sequencing was peripheral blood. The genes are TRBV10-3 and TRBJ2-5, with D perhaps matching TRBD2 (5 bases). The CDR3 sequence is CAISDWLREQETQYF. In DNA form, the CDR3 reads TGTGCCATCAGTGATTGGTTGAGGGAGCAAGAGACCCAGTACTTC.